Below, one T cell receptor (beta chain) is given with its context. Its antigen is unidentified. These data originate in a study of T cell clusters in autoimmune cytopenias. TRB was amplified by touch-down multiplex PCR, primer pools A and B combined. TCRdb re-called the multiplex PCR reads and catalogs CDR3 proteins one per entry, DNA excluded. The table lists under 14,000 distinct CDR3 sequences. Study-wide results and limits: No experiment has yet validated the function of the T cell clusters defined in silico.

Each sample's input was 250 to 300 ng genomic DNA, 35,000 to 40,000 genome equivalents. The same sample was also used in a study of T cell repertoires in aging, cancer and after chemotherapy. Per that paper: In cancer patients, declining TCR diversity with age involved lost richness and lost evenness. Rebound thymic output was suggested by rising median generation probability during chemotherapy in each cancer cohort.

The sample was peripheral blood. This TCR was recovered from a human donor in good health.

The CDR3 protein is CASSERGTAAEQYF. V usage is TRBV6-1 and J usage is TRBJ2-7; absent DNA, TCRdb's TRBD2 call cannot be checked. CDR1 is MNHNS and CDR2 is SASEGT in the germline V gene. This CDR3 has 14 amino acids.